The entry below gives a single T cell receptor beta chain sequence along with its context. What this receptor recognizes is not known. Within one base of it there is no much larger clone, and no base qualities were kept. The library was obtained by RT-PCR. Sequencing relied on an Illumina HiSeq 2500. TCRdb cleaned the public reads at Q25 with fastp, built clones with MiXCR and kept in-frame beta chains. Under each unique CDR3 protein, matching rows form one entry showing the most common genes and DNA. The sample table lists around 480,000 distinct CDR3 sequences, roughly 11% of them with a count of one. The biggest ten clones account for about 12% of the sample. In the paper's terms, the time point label means: around 47 days after influenza vaccine administration. This entry belongs to a study of response to subunit inactivated influenza vaccine (dated by TCRdb to the late 2010s). About the full investigation: Deep quantitative profiling of the T cell receptor repertoire was used in the study to follow responses to a trivalent subunit inactivated influenza vaccine.

Study-level results and caveats: The authors proposed that each seasonal influenza vaccination may bring in only a limited number of new T cells.

The CDR3 numbers 11 residues from cysteine through phenylalanine. The kept DNA is CDR3 alone, 33 bases in frame from the first base. Trimming takes 3 bases from V and 3 bases from J, and the germline ends sit 3 bases apart. Reading the germline V gene gives CDR1 MNHNS and CDR2 SASEGT. The receptor comes from a man in his forties or fifties who received an inactivated influenza vaccine. Donor details come from another sample of the same person, matched by shared clones. This specimen consisted of PBMCs from blood, obtained 40 to 50 days after vaccination. The receptor chain draws on TRBV6-1 and TRBJ2-7; the D gene lacks a confident call. CDR3 reads: CASSDHYEQYF. The DNA sequence is as follows: TGTGCCAGCAGTGACCACTACGAGCAGTACTTC.